A single sample gave rise to the 25 T cell receptor beta chains below, sequenced in a study of control samples from healthy donors and cancer patients. Using immunoSEQ multiplex PCR, the repertoire was profiled, and TCRdb retains in-frame clones only, with some absent. This table holds roughly 86,000 clones, 90% to 95% found once. Source material: blood. All receptors derive from a woman in her thirties in good health.

CDR3 residues: CASSWMVGSNEKLFF. In nucleotides, the CDR3 is TGTGCCAGCAGTTGGATGGTTGGATCCAATGAAAAACTGTTTTTT. This chain uses TRBV6-5 with TRBJ1-4; D is ambiguous. Germline V gene lookup returns CDR1 MNHEY and CDR2 SVGAGI. V lost 4 bases to trimming and J lost 5 bases, with 14 bases between them. This CDR3 is 15 amino acids long.

The chain joins TRBV3-1 (or the pseudogene TRBV3-2) to TRBJ2-7; D is undetermined. CDR1 is LGHDT, CDR2 YNNKEL, per germline (reference sequence). Trimming cost V 0 bases and J 3 bases, with 9 bases left between them. This CDR3 is built from 14 residues. The CDR3 loop reads CASSQEGGVYEQYF. The CDR3 DNA follows: TGTGCCAGCAGCCAAGAGGGCGGAGTCTACGAGCAGTACTTC.

CDR3 sequence (DNA): TGTGCCAGCAGCCAAAGAGGGCTTAGACAGCGGCAGTACTTC. It translates to CASSQRGLRQRQYF. This chain joins TRBV14 and TRBJ2-7; D may match TRBD1 or TRBD2 (5 bases each). This CDR3 has 14 amino acids. Trimming took off 2 bases at V and 9 bases at J, with 17 bases between the two ends. Germline-derived CDR1 and CDR2 are SGHDN and FVKESK.

The V and J genes are TRBV2 and TRBJ2-1, with D possibly TRBD2 on 5 matching bases. CDR3 length: 14 residues. Germline V gene sequence: CDR1 SNHLY, CDR2 FYNNEI. V was pared by 2 bases and J by 1 base, with 6 bases between. The chain's CDR3 is CASSELASYNEQFF. The CDR3 nucleotides read TGTGCCAGCAGTGAACTAGCTTCCTACAATGAGCAGTTCTTC.

The genes are TRBV3-1 (or the pseudogene TRBV3-2) and TRBJ2-1; 10 bases map to TRBD2. The germline CDR1 and CDR2 sequences are LGHDT and YNNKEL (reference sequence). CDR3 length: 15 residues. V lost 6 bases and J lost 6; bases outside the gene matches: 8. CDR3 sequence: CASRKAGGPLNEQFF. The DNA of the CDR3 is TGTGCCAGCAGAAAAGCGGGGGGGCCCCTCAATGAGCAGTTCTTC.

The CDR3 here is CASSEFTGPQETQYF. In DNA, the CDR3 is TGTGCCAGCAGTGAATTTACGGGGCCCCAAGAGACCCAGTACTTC. The chain employs TRBV25-1 and TRBJ2-5; the D call may be TRBD1 or TRBD2 (5 bases each). The germline V gene has CDR1 MGHDK and CDR2 SYGVNS. Trimming cost V 1 base and J 1 base, with 10 bases left between them. The CDR3 runs to 15 residues.

The chain uses TRBV2 and TRBJ2-2, with D hard to call. The CDR3 sequence is 12 residues long. Per the germline V gene, CDR1 is SNHLY and CDR2 is FYNNEI. With 3 bases removed from V and 2 bases from J, the gap between germline ends came to 1 base. The CDR3 DNA follows: TGTGCCAGCAGTGATAACACCGGGGAGCTGTTTTTT. Translated: CASSDNTGELFF.

This clone was picked up one time. The chain combines TRBV20-1 with TRBJ2-1; D unclear. The germline V gene encodes CDR1 DFQATT and CDR2 SNEGSKA (reference sequence). This CDR3 region has 10 residues. The V end lost 2 bases, the J end lost 7 bases, and 3 bases lay between the germline ends. CDR3 loop: CSARLNEQFF. The CDR3 nucleotides read TGCAGTGCTAGACTTAATGAGCAGTTCTTC.

The chain combines TRBV5-6 with TRBJ1-2, with D perhaps matching TRBD1 (5 bases). This CDR3 is 15 amino acids long. The V end was cut by 0 bases, the J end by 0 bases, with 9 bases between. The V gene's germline CDR1 is SGHDT and CDR2 YYEEEE. CDR3 DNA: TGTGCCAGCAGCTTGGGGGGGATAACTAACTATGGCTACACCTTC. This codes for CASSLGGITNYGYTF.

V is TRBV27 and J is TRBJ1-5; weak D call: TRBD1 (6 bases). The V end was cut by 3 bases, the J end by 9 bases, with 12 bases between. Germline CDR1 is MNHEY and CDR2 is SMNVEV (reference sequence). This CDR3 is 13 amino acids long. CDR3 coding DNA: TGTGCCAGCAGTTTTCGGACAGATCGGCCCCAGCATTTT. It is translated as CASSFRTDRPQHF.

The chain links TRBV21-1 to TRBJ1-4. TRBV21-1 is an annotated pseudogene. The CDR3 spans 15 residues. The CDR3 protein is CASSKGSMTNEKLFF. In DNA, the CDR3 is TGTGCCAGCAGCAAGGGTTCTATGACTAATGAAAAACTGTTTTTT.

V gene TRBV7-2 combines with J gene TRBJ1-3, with no clear D. V shed 2 bases and J shed 0 bases, with 5 bases lying between them. Germline V lookup: CDR1 SGHTA, CDR2 FQGNSA. The CDR3 sequence is 14 residues long. The DNA of the CDR3 is TGTGCCAGCAGCTTACTAAGCTCTGGAAACACCATATATTTT. This sequence encodes CASSLLSSGNTIYF. Full variable domain (missing parts from reference TRBV7-2 and TRBJ1-3): GAGVSQSPSNKVTEKGKDVELRCDPISGHTALYWYRQSLGQGLEFLIYFQGNSAPDKSGLPSDRFSAERTGGSVSTLTIQRTQQEDSAVYLCASSLLSSGNTIYFGEGSWLTVV.

The rearrangement links TRBV19 to TRBJ2-7; the match to TRBD1 covers 7 bases. The V gene's germline CDR1 is LNHDA and CDR2 SQIVND (reference sequence). The CDR3 sequence is 16 residues long. V lost 5 bases to trimming and J lost 0 bases; unmatched junction nucleotides: 10. The CDR3 is CASSATWTGTSYEQYF. The CDR3 region has the DNA TGTGCCAGTAGTGCCACTTGGACAGGAACCTCCTACGAGCAGTACTTC.

This clone was seen just once. The chain couples TRBV12-3 or TRBV12-4 to TRBJ2-7, with D unclear. This CDR3 is built from 11 residues. V was shortened by 3 bases and J by 0 bases, with 0 bases between the two germline ends. The CDR3 nucleotides are TGTGCCAGCAGTTTCTCCTACGAGCAGTACTTC. Amino acids: CASSFSYEQYF.

The chain recombines TRBV4-2 with TRBJ2-5; 9 bases fit TRBD2. The V segment lost 1 base and the J segment 5 bases; nucleotides outside the gene matches: 11. Germline V gene lookup returns CDR1 LGHNA and CDR2 YNFKEQ. The CDR3 has 17 residues. CDR3 DNA sequence: TGTGCCAGCAGCCAAGTAGTAGCGGGAGAGGGTGGTGAGACCCAGTACTTC. It yields the protein CASSQVVAGEGGETQYF.

This chain joins TRBV11-3 and TRBJ2-5; tentative D call: TRBD2 (5 bases). CDR3 length: 14 amino acids. Germline values: CDR1 SGHNT, CDR2 YENEEA. V lost 2 bases, J lost 5 bases, and 12 bases lay in between. The CDR3 loop is CASSLLVRGETQYF. In DNA, the CDR3 is TGTGCCAGCAGCTTACTAGTCCGAGGGGAGACCCAGTACTTC.

The rearrangement joins TRBV18 to TRBJ1-4; 8 nucleotides align to TRBD1. From germline, CDR1 is KGHSH and CDR2 LQKENI. There are 16 residues in the CDR3. The V gene end was trimmed by 1 base and the J gene end by 8 bases; junction bases not matched to a gene: 9. The CDR3 spells CASSPLPTGVKEKLFF. Here the CDR3 DNA reads TGTGCCAGCTCACCACTCCCGACAGGGGTAAAAGAAAAACTGTTTTTT.

The chain joins TRBV3-1 (or the pseudogene TRBV3-2) to TRBJ2-1; a weak D match, TRBD1 (5 bases). The V end lost 0 bases, the J end lost 7 bases, and 19 bases lay between the germline ends. Germline assignment: CDR1 LGHDT and CDR2 YNNKEL (reference sequence). This CDR3 contains 17 residues. CDR3: CASSQDQGGPKPNEQFF. CDR3 in DNA: TGTGCCAGCAGCCAAGATCAGGGTGGACCTAAACCTAATGAGCAGTTCTTC.

V usage is TRBV7-8 and J usage is TRBJ2-5; the D is unclear. Per the germline V gene, CDR1 is SGHVS and CDR2 is FQNEAQ. The CDR3 sequence is 13 residues long. V shed 1 base and J shed 2 bases, with 5 bases lying between them. For the CDR3, the DNA is TGTGCCAGCAGCTTAGGGGGTCAAGAGACCCAGTACTTC. Translating it yields CASSLGGQETQYF.

This clone was seen more than once but under ten times. CDR3 in amino acids: CASSGGDRMIDEQYF. The CDR3 nucleotides read TGTGCCAGCAGTGGCGGGGACAGGATGATAGACGAGCAGTACTTC. The V call is TRBV28, the J call TRBJ2-7; TRBD1 matches 8 bases. Germline V gives CDR1 MDHEN, CDR2 SYDVKM. This CDR3 is 15 amino acids long. With 5 bases clipped from V and 5 bases from J, the junction kept 11 bases outside the gene matches.

The V call is TRBV3-1 (or the pseudogene TRBV3-2), the J call TRBJ1-1; D perhaps matches TRBD1 (5 bases). Trimming removed 4 bases at V and 1 base at J, with 7 bases between. The length of the CDR3 is 13 residues. Germline V gene sequence: CDR1 LGHDT, CDR2 YNNKEL (reference sequence). CDR3 loop: CASSRGTNTEAFF. The CDR3 nucleotides read TGTGCCAGCAGCCGAGGGACGAACACTGAAGCTTTCTTT.

The V and J genes are TRBV19 and TRBJ2-7; TRBD1 or TRBD2 may be the D gene (5 bases each). This CDR3 contains 14 residues. Germline CDR1 LNHDA, CDR2 SQIVND (reference sequence). Trimming left V 9 bases short and J 7 bases short, with 22 bases between. CDR3 in DNA: TGTGCCAGCACACCGGGACCCCTATCTCTTGAGCAGTACTTC. Protein product: CASTPGPLSLEQYF. The whole variable domain, filled in from reference TRBV19 and TRBJ2-7, reads DGGITQSPKYLFRKEGQNVTLSCEQNLNHDAMYWYRQDPGQGLRLIYYSQIVNDFQKGDIAEGYSVSREKKESFPLTVTSAQKNPTAFYLCASTPGPLSLEQYFGPGTRLTVT.

J is TRBJ1-2 and V is TRBV4-1; D uncertain. The CDR3 is 15 residues long. V lost 0 bases, J lost 8 bases, and 16 bases lay in between. Germline CDR1 and CDR2: MGHRA and YSYEKL. The CDR3 is CASSQDTSEWRGYTF. In DNA form, the CDR3 reads TGCGCCAGCAGCCAAGATACGTCGGAGTGGCGGGGCTACACCTTC.

The V gene is TRBV19, the J gene TRBJ1-6; no firm D call. Deletions cut 8 bases from V and 1 base from J, with 3 bases between. The CDR3 has 12 residues. The germline V gene has CDR1 LNHDA and CDR2 SQIVND (reference sequence). The CDR3 loop is CASASYNSPLHF. CDR3 nucleotides: TGTGCCAGTGCGTCCTATAATTCACCCCTCCACTTT.

This chain connects TRBV5-1 to TRBJ1-4; D might be TRBD1 (6 bases). The CDR3 covers 13 residues. V gave up 3 bases and J gave up 6 bases, with 9 bases separating them. Germline V gives CDR1 SGHRS, CDR2 YFSETQ. The CDR3 reads CASSWGLDEKLFF. CDR3 in DNA: TGCGCCAGCAGCTGGGGGCTGGATGAAAAACTGTTTTTT.